The clone carrying this T cell receptor beta chain showed up many times. This CDR3 has 14 residues. Germline V gene lookup returns CDR1 LNHDA and CDR2 SQIVND (reference sequence). V gave up 1 base and J gave up 10 bases, with 16 bases separating them. Amplified regions were TCR beta CDR3 sequences from RNA transcripts. When the TCR CDR3 underwent first-round RT-PCR, the HTBI primer set was used. TCRdb redid the calling of the multiplex PCR reads with MiXCR, one entry per CDR3 protein. The data hold hundreds of thousands of distinct CDR3 sequences, with about two fifths observed a single time. The data originate from a study of T cells in Graves' hyperthyroidism and ophthalmopathy. Stable Graves' hyperthyroidism denoted no ophthalmopathy progression over 18 months. Orbital computed tomography, thyroid ultrasound, serum thyroxine and TRAb, and clinical symptoms together informed the diagnoses.

Sequencing was carried out using blood. This TCR was recovered from a young man with Graves' hyperthyroidism. The J gene is TRBJ1-1, the V gene TRBV19; no clear D gene. In nucleotides, the CDR3 is TGTGCCAGTAGTATAGGATCTCGATCGACGGGAGCTTTCTTT. Residues: CASSIGSRSTGAFF.